This entry describes one T cell receptor (beta chain). Its antigen is undetermined. The junction does not match germline at one end; this may be a read error. The template was RNA from unsorted bulk tissue. The normal lung tissue was taken more than 3 cm from the tumor edge. A modified ARM-PCR protocol with three rounds of nested PCR amplified TCRbeta. TCRdb reanalysed the multiplex PCR reads using MiXCR and keeps one entry per CDR3 protein. The sample has approximately 82,000 distinct CDR3 sequences, more than 65% seen once; the top ten hold under 40%. Germline loops: CDR1 MDHEN, CDR2 SYDVKM. The CDR3 spans 18 residues. This sample is part of a study of tumor and adjacent non-tumor tissue in lung cancer. Study-level findings and limits: Shorter survival was associated with higher TCR diversity in tumors.

The sample was distant non-tumor lung tissue. The receptor comes from a man between 65 and 79 years old with non-small cell lung cancer. This chain links TRBV28 with TRBJ1-5; no clear D gene. This CDR3 reads CASSFPMEVFIGNQLQHF. DNA of the CDR3: TGTGCCAGCAGTTTCCCAATGGAGGTCTTCATTGGCAATCAGCTCCAGCATTTT.